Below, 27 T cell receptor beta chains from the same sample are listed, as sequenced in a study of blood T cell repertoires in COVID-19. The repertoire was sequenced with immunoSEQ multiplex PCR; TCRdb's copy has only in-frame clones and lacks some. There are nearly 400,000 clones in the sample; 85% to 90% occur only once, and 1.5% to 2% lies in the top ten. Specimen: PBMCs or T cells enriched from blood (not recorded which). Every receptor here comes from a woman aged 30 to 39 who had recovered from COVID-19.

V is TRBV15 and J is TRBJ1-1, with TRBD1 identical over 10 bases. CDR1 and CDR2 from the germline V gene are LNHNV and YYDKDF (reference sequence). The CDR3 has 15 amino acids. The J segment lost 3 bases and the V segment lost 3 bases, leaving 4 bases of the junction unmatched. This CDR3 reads CATSRSDRGYTEAFF. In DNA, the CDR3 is TGTGCCACCAGCAGGTCGGACAGGGGGTACACTGAAGCTTTCTTT.

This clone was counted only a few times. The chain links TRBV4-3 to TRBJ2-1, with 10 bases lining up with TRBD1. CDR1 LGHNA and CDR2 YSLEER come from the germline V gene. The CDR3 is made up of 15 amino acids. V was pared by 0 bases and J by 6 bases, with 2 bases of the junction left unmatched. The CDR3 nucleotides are TGCGCCAGCAGCCAAGATGGGACAGGGGCCAATGAGCAGTTCTTC. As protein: CASSQDGTGANEQFF.

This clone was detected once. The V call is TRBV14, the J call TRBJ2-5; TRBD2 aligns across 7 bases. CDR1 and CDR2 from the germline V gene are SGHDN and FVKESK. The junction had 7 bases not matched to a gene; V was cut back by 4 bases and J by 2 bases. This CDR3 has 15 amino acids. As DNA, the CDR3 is TGTGCCAGCAGCCCATTTGGCGGGAGACAAGAGACCCAGTACTTC. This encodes CASSPFGGRQETQYF.

CDR3 in DNA: TGTGCCAGCAGCTACAGGGGGCAAAACATTCAGTACTTC. This sequence encodes CASSYRGQNIQYF. This chain uses TRBV7-2 with TRBJ2-4, with 9 bases aligning to TRBD1. V shed 4 bases, J shed 5 bases, and the junction held 0 bases outside the gene matches. Germline V gives CDR1 SGHTA, CDR2 FQGNSA. CDR3 size: 13 residues.

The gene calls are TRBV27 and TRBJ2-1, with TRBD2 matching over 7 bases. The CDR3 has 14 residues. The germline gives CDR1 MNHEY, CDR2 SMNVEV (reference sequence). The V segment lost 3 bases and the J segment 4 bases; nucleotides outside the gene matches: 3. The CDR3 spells CASSLASGYNEQFF. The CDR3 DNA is TGTGCCAGCAGTTTGGCTAGCGGATACAATGAGCAGTTCTTC.

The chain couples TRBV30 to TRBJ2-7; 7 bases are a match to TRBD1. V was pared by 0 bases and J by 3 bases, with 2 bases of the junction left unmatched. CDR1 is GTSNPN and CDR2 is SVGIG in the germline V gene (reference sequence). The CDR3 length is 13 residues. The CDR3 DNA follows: TGTGCCTGGAGTGTAAGGGGGCTCTACGAGCAGTACTTC. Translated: CAWSVRGLYEQYF.

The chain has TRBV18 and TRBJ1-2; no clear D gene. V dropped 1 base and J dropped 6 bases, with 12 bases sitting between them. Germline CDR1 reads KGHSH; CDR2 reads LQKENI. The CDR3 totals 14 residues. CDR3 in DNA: TGTGCCAGCTCACCACTGCTCGGTTTCAATGGCTACACCTTC. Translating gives CASSPLLGFNGYTF. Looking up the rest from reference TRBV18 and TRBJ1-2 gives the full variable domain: NAGVMQNPRHLVRRRGQEARLRCSPMKGHSHVYWYRQLPEEGLKFMVYLQKENIIDESGMPKERFSAEFPKEGPSILRIQQVVRGDSAAYFCASSPLLGFNGYTFGSGTRLTVV.

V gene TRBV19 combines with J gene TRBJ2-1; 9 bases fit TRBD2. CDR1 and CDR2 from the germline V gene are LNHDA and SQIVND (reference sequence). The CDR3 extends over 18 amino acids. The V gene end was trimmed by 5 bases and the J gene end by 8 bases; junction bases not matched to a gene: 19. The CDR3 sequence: CASSAWVPGLAFPHEQFF. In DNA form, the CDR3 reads TGTGCCAGTAGTGCCTGGGTCCCGGGACTAGCCTTTCCGCATGAGCAGTTCTTC.

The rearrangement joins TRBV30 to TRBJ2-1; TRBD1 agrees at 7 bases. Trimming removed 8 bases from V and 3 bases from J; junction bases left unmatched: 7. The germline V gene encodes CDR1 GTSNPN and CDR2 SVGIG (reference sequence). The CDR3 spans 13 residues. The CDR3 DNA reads TGTGCCAGAACAGGGGCGGGCTACAATGAGCAGTTCTTC. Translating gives CARTGAGYNEQFF.

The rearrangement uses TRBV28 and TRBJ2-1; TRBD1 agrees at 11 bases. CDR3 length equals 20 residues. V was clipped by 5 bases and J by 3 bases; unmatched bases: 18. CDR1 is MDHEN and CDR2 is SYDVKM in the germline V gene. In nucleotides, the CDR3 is TGTGCCAGCAGTAATTCCGGACAGGGGGCTTTCGATCGTGACTACAATGAGCAGTTCTTC. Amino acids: CASSNSGQGAFDRDYNEQFF.

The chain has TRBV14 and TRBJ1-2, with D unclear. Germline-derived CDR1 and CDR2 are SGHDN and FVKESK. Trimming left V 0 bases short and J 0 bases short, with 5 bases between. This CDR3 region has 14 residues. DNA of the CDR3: TGTGCCAGCAGCCAAGATACGGCTAACTATGGCTACACCTTC. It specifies CASSQDTANYGYTF.

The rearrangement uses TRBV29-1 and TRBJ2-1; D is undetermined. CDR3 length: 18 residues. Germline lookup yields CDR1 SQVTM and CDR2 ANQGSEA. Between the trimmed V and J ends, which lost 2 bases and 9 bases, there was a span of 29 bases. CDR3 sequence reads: CSVENPSLLLGRNSEQFF. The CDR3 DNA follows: TGCAGCGTTGAAAACCCCTCACTATTATTAGGCCGAAATTCTGAGCAGTTCTTC.

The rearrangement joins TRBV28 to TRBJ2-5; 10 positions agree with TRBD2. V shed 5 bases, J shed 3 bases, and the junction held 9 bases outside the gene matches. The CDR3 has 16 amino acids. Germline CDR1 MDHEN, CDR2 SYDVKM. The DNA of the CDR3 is TGTGCCAGCAGTAAGAATCTAGCGGGAGCGGAAGAGACCCAGTACTTC. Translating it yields CASSKNLAGAEETQYF.

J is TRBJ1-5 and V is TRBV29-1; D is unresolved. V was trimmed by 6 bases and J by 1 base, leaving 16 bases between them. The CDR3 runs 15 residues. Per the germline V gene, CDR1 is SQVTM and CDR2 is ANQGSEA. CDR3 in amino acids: CSVRFAGVSNQPQHF. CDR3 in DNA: TGCAGCGTGAGGTTCGCCGGGGTGAGCAATCAGCCCCAGCATTTT.

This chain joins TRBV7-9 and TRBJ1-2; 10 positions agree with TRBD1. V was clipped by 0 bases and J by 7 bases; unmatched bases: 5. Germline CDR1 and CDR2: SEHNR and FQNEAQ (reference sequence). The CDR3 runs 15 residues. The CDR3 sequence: CASSLALTGGSGYTF. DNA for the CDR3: TGTGCCAGCAGCTTAGCGCTGACAGGGGGCTCTGGCTACACCTTC.

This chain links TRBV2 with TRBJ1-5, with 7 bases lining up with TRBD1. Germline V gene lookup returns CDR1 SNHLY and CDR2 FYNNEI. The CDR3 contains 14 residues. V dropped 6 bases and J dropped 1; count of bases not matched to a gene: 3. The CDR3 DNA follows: TGTGCCAGCAGCCCAGGGGGGAGCAATCAGCCCCAGCATTTT. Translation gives CASSPGGSNQPQHF. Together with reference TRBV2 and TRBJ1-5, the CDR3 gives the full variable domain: EPEVTQTPSHQVTQMGQEVILRCVPISNHLYFYWYRQILGQKVEFLVSFYNNEISEKSEIFDDQFSVERPDGSNFTLKIRSTKLEDSAMYFCASSPGGSNQPQHFGDGTRLSIL.

The CDR3 reads CASSSYRGLRTDTQYF. The CDR3, as DNA: TGTGCCAGCAGCTCCTACAGGGGCCTCCGCACAGATACGCAGTATTTT. The rearrangement joins TRBV9 to TRBJ2-3, with 7 bases aligning to TRBD1. Germline V gene data show CDR1 as SGDLS and CDR2 as YYNGEE. V shed 4 bases, J shed 1 base, and the junction held 9 bases outside the gene matches. CDR3 size: 16 residues. Together with reference TRBV9 and TRBJ2-3, the CDR3 gives the full variable domain: DSGVTQTPKHLITATGQRVTLRCSPRSGDLSVYWYQQSLDQGLQFLIQYYNGEERAKGNILERFSAQQFPDLHSELNLSSLELGDSALYFCASSSYRGLRTDTQYFGPGTRLTVL.

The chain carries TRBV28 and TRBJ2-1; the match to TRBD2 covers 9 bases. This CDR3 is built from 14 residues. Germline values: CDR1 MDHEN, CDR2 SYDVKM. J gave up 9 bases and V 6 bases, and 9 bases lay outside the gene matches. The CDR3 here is CASRNSGSQAEQFF. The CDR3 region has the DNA TGTGCCAGCAGAAATAGCGGGAGTCAGGCTGAGCAGTTCTTC.

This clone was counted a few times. The DNA of the CDR3 is TGCGCCAGCAGCCAAGATCGGGGCGGGGGGGCCTACAATGAGCAGTTCTTC. Translating gives CASSQDRGGGAYNEQFF. The V call is TRBV4-1, the J call TRBJ2-1; TRBD2 agrees at 9 bases. There are 17 residues in the CDR3. V shed 0 bases and J 2 bases; nucleotides not matched to a gene: 5. Germline loops: CDR1 MGHRA, CDR2 YSYEKL.

CDR3 DNA: TGCAGTGCTAGTTTCTCGCGGGAGTCGTCCGAGCAGTACTTC. Its protein is CSASFSRESSEQYF. The rearrangement uses TRBV20-1 and TRBJ2-7; 7 bases align to TRBD2. CDR3 length: 14 residues. The junction had 11 bases not matched to a gene; V was cut back by 3 bases and J by 6 bases. Germline values: CDR1 DFQATT, CDR2 SNEGSKA (reference sequence).

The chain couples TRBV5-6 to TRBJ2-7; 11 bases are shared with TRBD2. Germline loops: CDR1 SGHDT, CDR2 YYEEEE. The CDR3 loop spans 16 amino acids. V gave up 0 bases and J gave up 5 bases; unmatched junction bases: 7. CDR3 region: CASSLEVGGLADEQYF. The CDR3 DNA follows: TGTGCCAGCAGCTTGGAGGTAGGGGGACTAGCGGACGAGCAGTACTTC. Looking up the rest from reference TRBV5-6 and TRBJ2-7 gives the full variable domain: DAGVTQSPTHLIKTRGQQVTLRCSPKSGHDTVSWYQQALGQGPQFIFQYYEEEERQRGNFPDRFSGHQFPNYSSELNVNALLLGDSALYLCASSLEVGGLADEQYFGPGTRLTVT.

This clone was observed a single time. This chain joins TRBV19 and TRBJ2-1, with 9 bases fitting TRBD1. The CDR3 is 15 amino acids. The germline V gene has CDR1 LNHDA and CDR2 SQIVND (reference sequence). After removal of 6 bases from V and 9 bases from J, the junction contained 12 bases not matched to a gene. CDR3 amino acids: CASSPRGQGFGEQFF. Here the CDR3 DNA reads TGTGCCAGTAGCCCTCGAGGACAGGGGTTTGGTGAGCAGTTCTTC.

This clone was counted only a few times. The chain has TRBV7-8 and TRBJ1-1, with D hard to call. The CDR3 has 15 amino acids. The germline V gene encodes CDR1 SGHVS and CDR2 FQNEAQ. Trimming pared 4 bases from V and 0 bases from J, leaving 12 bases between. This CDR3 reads CASSSLIRVNTEAFF. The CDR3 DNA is TGTGCCAGCAGCTCCCTAATACGAGTGAACACTGAAGCTTTCTTT. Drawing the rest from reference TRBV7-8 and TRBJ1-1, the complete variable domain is GAGVSQSPRYKVAKRGQDVALRCDPISGHVSLFWYQQALGQGPEFLTYFQNEAQLDKSGLPSDRFFAERPEGSVSTLKIQRTQQEDSAVYLCASSSLIRVNTEAFFGQGTRLTVV.

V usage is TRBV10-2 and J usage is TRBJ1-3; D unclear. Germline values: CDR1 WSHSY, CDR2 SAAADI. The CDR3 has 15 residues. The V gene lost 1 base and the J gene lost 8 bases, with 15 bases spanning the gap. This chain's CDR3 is CASSEYRKREDTIYF. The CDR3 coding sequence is TGCGCCAGCAGTGAGTACCGGAAACGGGAAGACACCATATATTTT.

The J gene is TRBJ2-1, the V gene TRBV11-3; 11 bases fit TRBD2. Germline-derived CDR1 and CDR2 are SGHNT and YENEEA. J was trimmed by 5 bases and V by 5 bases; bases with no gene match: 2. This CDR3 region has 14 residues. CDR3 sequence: CASSVSGGDNEQFF. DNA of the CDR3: TGTGCCAGCAGCGTTAGCGGGGGGGACAATGAGCAGTTCTTC. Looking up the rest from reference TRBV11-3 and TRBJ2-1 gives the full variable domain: EAGVVQSPRYKIIEKKQPVAFWCNPISGHNTLYWYLQNLGQGPELLIRYENEEAVDDSQLPKDRFSAERLKGVDSTLKIQPAELGDSAVYLCASSVSGGDNEQFFGPGTRLTVL.

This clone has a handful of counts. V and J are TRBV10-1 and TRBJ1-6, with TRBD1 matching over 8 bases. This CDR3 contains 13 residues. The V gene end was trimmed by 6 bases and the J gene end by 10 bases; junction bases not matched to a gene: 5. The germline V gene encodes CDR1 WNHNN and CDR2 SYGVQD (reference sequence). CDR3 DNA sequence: TGCGCCAGCAGCGCCGGGACAGGCTCACCCCTCCACTTT. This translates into CASSAGTGSPLHF.

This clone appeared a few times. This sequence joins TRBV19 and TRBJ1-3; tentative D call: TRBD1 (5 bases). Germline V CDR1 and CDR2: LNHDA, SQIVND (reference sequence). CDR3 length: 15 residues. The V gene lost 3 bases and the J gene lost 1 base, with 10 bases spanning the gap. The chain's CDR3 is CASSIGGASGNTIYF. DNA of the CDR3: TGTGCCAGTAGTATCGGTGGGGCTTCTGGAAACACCATATATTTT.